This passage covers 10 T cell receptor beta chains from one sample sequenced in a study of cytomegalovirus exposure and HLA in healthy donors. The PCR employed 60 Vbeta primers together with 13 Jbeta primers. The method was immunoSEQ multiplex PCR; TCRdb's version includes in-frame clones alone and lacks a portion of them. The sample includes about 200,000 clones, more than 75% of them seen just once. The specimen was PBMCs. These receptors originate from a woman aged 50 to 60 in good health and CMV-seropositive.

This clone was seen only once. The rearrangement links TRBV5-1 to TRBJ2-3, with D unresolved. The CDR3 spans 15 residues. CDR1 is SGHRS and CDR2 is YFSETQ in the germline V gene. V lost 1 base to trimming and J lost 0 bases, with 9 bases between them. CDR3 nucleotide sequence: TGCGCCAGCAGCTTGATTAGTACTAGCACAGATACGCAGTATTTT. It yields the protein CASSLISTSTDTQYF.

The chain is built from TRBV9 and TRBJ2-1; D is unresolved. The CDR3 is 15 amino acids. From germline, CDR1 is SGDLS and CDR2 YYNGEE. Trimming removed 3 bases at V and 2 bases at J, with 12 bases between. The CDR3 here is CASSASNIAYNEQFF. CDR3 in DNA: TGTGCCAGCAGCGCCTCGAATATAGCCTACAATGAGCAGTTCTTC.

This chain links TRBV18 with TRBJ1-6, with a possible D match to TRBD1 (5 bases). The V end was cut by 2 bases, the J end by 9 bases, with 14 bases between. Germline assignment: CDR1 KGHSH and CDR2 LQKENI. The CDR3 spans 15 residues. Here the CDR3 reads CASSPYEAGRSPLHF. Here the CDR3 DNA reads TGTGCCAGCTCACCATATGAAGCGGGGCGTTCACCCCTCCACTTT.

V is TRBV2 and J is TRBJ2-3; possibly TRBD2 for D (6 bases). The V end lost 6 bases, the J end lost 0 bases, and 13 bases lay between the germline ends. The germline V gene encodes CDR1 SNHLY and CDR2 FYNNEI. This CDR3 contains 15 residues. The CDR3 loop is CASRTQAGSTDTQYF. CDR3 in DNA: TGTGCCAGCAGGACCCAAGCGGGTAGCACAGATACGCAGTATTTT.

The chain combines TRBV25-1 with TRBJ2-7, with 9 bases lining up with TRBD1. J gave up 2 bases and V 4 bases, and 6 bases lay outside the gene matches. Germline V CDR1 and CDR2: MGHDK, SYGVNS. This CDR3 has 15 amino acids. CDR3 DNA sequence: TGTGCCAGCAGTGCCAGACAGGGGGGAACCTACGAGCAGTACTTC. This sequence encodes CASSARQGGTYEQYF.

The V call is TRBV11-2, the J call TRBJ1-1, with 8 nucleotides matching TRBD1. This CDR3 has 14 amino acids. V trimming: 8 bases; J trimming: 4 bases; junction bases outside the gene matches: 9. Germline values: CDR1 SGHAT, CDR2 FQNNGV. The CDR3 sequence is CASFRTGRGTEAFF. In DNA form, the CDR3 reads TGTGCCAGCTTCCGGACAGGGAGGGGCACTGAAGCTTTCTTT. The complete variable domain, with remaining parts taken from reference TRBV11-2 and TRBJ1-1, reads EAGVAQSPRYKIIEKRQSVAFWCNPISGHATLYWYQQILGQGPKLLIQFQNNGVVDDSQLPKDRFSAERLKGVDSTLKIQPAKLEDSAVYLCASFRTGRGTEAFFGQGTRLTVV.

The chain links TRBV10-1 to TRBJ1-1; D possibly corresponds to TRBD1 (6 bases). The CDR3 extends over 13 amino acids. The V end was cut by 7 bases, the J end by 4 bases, with 13 bases between. The germline CDR1 and CDR2 sequences are WNHNN and SYGVQD (reference sequence). CDR3 protein: CASTAGEGTEAFF. CDR3 sequence (DNA): TGCGCCAGCACAGCAGGGGAGGGCACTGAAGCTTTCTTT.

This chain uses TRBV11-2 with TRBJ2-1, with 9 bases lining up with TRBD1. The CDR3 loop spans 15 amino acids. Germline trimming cut 5 bases from V and 5 bases from J; bases unmatched to any gene: 7. Germline CDR1 and CDR2: SGHAT and FQNNGV. The CDR3 is CASSHSTGGDNEQFF. The CDR3 DNA is TGTGCCAGCAGCCATTCGACAGGGGGGGACAATGAGCAGTTCTTC.

This chain links TRBV11-2 with TRBJ1-2; D is undetermined. The CDR3 spans 15 residues. V was cut by 0 bases and J by 3 bases, with 11 bases left in between. The germline CDR1 and CDR2 sequences are SGHAT and FQNNGV. CDR3 in amino acids: CASSLDLRVDYGYTF. CDR3 bases: TGTGCCAGCAGCTTAGATCTCCGGGTAGACTATGGCTACACCTTC.

The chain carries TRBV6-1 and TRBJ1-1; TRBD1 is a possible D gene (5 bases). CDR1 and CDR2 (germline): MNHNS, SASEGT. Trimming took off 8 bases at V and 1 base at J, with 5 bases between the two ends. This CDR3 contains 11 residues. The CDR3 DNA sequence: TGTGCCAGCGACAGGAACACTGAAGCTTTCTTT. Translating gives CASDRNTEAFF.